This T cell receptor (beta chain) derives from a study of CD8 T cells in Susac syndrome (dated by TCRdb to the late 2010s). The study in broad terms: Repertoire sequencing was used to test whether CD8+ T cell activation and differentiation in Susac syndrome was antigen driven. Beyond this particular receptor, the publication reports: The TCR sequencing and HLA analysis was acknowledged to have included a relatively small number of individuals.

RNA was extracted using the RNeasy kit, and roughly 0.5 to 1 microgram was reverse transcribed with random hexamers. The immunoSEQ multiplex PCR assay, which covers 54 Vbeta and 13 Jbeta segments, was used to amplify TCR beta CDR3 regions. To correct PCR amplification bias, a synthetic template baseline was used for both primer optimization and computational correction. As for the authors' bioinformatics: Reads were annotated to V, D and J genes per IMGT and analyzed with immunoSEQ Analyzer, keeping only productive sequences. To calculate clonality, Shannon entropy was normalized by log2 of the number of productive unique sequences and then subtracted from one. For each patient and control, public and private clones were evaluated within the 100 most prevalent clones. Susac-specific clones were defined as absent from healthy and MS cohorts, 850 to 1,300 published viral clones and other ImmuneACCESS disease sequences. TCRdb handled the public reads itself, with Q25 trimming in fastp and clone calling in MiXCR, and kept productive beta chains. Merged by CDR3 protein, the rows form single entries marked with the most common genes and DNA. TCRdb, not the original authors, processed these V and J calls. Within this sample are 180,000 or so distinct CDR3 sequences, with approximately 96% of them counted one time only. The ten most abundant clones make up approximately 0.09% of the sample.

Peripheral blood CD8+ and CD4+ T cells from healthy donors, Susac syndrome patients and multiple sclerosis patients were profiled using high-throughput TCR beta sequencing. Multiple sclerosis controls were treatment-naive patients with stable or active relapsing-remitting disease fulfilling revised McDonald criteria. Bulk CD8+ and CD4+ T cells were purified by magnetic negative isolation, whereas CD8+ TEMRA cells were enriched by FACS. Blood was collected in EDTA tubes and processed within 24 hours, with PBMCs isolated through density gradient centrifugation. PBMCs intended for TCR sequencing were frozen in liquid nitrogen and were later thawed in a 37 degrees C water bath. Purity of sorted or isolated CD4+, CD8+ and CD8+ TEMRA cells was at least 90%. The CDR3 measures 11 amino acids from cysteine to phenylalanine. Only CDR3 DNA is held: 33 bases, read in frame from base 1. From the germline V gene, CDR1 is SGHTA and CDR2 is FQGNSA. Relative to germline, V is 2 bases shorter and J is 9 bases shorter, with 5 bases between their ends.

The table lists this clonotype with a count of one. Its antigen has not been determined. No much larger clone exists at a distance of one base, and base qualities are not known. One read alone lends weak support. The TCR sequence derives from a human donor with multiple sclerosis. The rearranged segments are TRBV7-2 and TRBJ1-5, with an unclear D gene assignment. The sequencing sample was made of CD4+ T cells from PBMCs. The DNA sequence is given as TGTGCCAGCAGCTTAATCGGGCCCCAGCATTTT. It encodes CASSLIGPQHF. The full variable domain, with segments outside the CDR3 supplied by the reference TRBV7-2 and TRBJ1-5 proteins, appears as GAGVSQSPSNKVTEKGKDVELRCDPISGHTALYWYRQSLGQGLEFLIYFQGNSAPDKSGLPSDRFSAERTGGSVSTLTIQRTQQEDSAVYLCASSLIGPQHFGDGTRLSIL.